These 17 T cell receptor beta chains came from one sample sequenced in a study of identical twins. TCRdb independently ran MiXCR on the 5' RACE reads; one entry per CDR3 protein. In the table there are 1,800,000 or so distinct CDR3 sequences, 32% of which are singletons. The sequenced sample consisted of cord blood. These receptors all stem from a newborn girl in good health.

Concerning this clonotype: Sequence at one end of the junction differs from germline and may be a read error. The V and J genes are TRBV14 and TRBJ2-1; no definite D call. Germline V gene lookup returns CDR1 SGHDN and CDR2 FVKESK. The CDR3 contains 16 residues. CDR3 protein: CASSQVWSNAYNERFF. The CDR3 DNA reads TGTGCCAGCAGCCAAGTCTGGAGCAATGCCTACAATGAGCGGTTCTTC.

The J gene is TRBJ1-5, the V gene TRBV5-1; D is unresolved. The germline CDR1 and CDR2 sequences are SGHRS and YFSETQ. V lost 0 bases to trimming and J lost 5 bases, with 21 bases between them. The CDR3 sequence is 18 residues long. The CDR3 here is CASSLGIDRRVWDQPQHF. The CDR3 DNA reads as TGCGCCAGCAGCTTGGGAATAGATAGGAGGGTCTGGGATCAGCCCCAGCATTTT.

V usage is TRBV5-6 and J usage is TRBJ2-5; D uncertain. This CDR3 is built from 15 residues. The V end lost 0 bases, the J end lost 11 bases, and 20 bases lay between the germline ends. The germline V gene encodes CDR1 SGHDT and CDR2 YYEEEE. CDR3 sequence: CASSLGPRSWDEQYF. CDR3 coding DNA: TGTGCCAGCAGCTTGGGTCCTAGAAGTTGGGATGAGCAGTACTTC.

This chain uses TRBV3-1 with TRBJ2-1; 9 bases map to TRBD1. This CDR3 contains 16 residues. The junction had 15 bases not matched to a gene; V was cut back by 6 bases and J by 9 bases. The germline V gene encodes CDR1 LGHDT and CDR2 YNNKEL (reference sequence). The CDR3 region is CASSKLTGGVLFEQFF. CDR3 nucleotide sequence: TGTGCCAGCAGTAAACTGACAGGGGGAGTCTTGTTTGAGCAGTTCTTC.

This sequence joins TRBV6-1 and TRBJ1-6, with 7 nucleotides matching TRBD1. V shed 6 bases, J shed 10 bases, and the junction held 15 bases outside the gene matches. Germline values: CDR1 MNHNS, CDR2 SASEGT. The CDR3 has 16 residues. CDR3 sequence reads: CASSLLTGRLGSPLHF. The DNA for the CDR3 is TGTGCCAGCAGCCTTCTGACAGGGCGTTTGGGATCACCCCTCCACTTT.

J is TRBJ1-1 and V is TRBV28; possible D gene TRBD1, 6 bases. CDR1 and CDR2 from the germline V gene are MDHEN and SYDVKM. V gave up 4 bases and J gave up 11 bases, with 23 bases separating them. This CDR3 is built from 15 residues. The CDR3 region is CASSSLGAGGDAAFF. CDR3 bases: TGTGCCAGCAGTTCATTGGGGGCTGGGGGGGACGCTGCTTTCTTT. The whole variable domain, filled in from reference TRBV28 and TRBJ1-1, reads DVKVTQSSRYLVKRTGEKVFLECVQDMDHENMFWYRQDPGLGLRLIYFSYDVKMKEKGDIPEGYSVSREKKERFSLILESASTNQTSMYLCASSSLGAGGDAAFFGQGTRLTVV.

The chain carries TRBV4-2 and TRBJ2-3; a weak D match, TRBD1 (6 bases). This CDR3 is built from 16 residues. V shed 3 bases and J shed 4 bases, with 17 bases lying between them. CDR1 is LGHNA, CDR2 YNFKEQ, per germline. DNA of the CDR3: TGTGCCAGCAGCCACACCGGACAGAGGTGGGCAGATACGCAGTATTTT. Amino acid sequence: CASSHTGQRWADTQYF.

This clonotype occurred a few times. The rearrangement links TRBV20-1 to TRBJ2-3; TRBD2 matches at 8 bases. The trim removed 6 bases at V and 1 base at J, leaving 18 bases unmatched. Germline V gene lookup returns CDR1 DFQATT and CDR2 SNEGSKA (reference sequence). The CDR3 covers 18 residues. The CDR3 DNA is TGCAGTGCCGCGGTGGCCAGCGGGGGTACAGTCCGCACAGATACGCAGTATTTT. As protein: CSAAVASGGTVRTDTQYF.

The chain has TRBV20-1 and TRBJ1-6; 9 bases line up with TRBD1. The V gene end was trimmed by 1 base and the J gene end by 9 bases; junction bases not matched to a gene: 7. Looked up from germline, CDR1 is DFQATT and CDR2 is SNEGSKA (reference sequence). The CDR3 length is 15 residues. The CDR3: CSARVGDRGVSPLHF. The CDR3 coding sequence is TGCAGTGCTAGAGTGGGAGACAGGGGGGTTTCACCCCTCCACTTT.

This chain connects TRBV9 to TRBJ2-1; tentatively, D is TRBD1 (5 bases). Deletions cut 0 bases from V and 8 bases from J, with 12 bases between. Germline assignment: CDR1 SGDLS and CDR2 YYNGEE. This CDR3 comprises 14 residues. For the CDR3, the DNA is TGTGCCAGCAGCGTAGGCCAGCGCAGGGATGAGCAGTTCTTC. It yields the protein CASSVGQRRDEQFF.

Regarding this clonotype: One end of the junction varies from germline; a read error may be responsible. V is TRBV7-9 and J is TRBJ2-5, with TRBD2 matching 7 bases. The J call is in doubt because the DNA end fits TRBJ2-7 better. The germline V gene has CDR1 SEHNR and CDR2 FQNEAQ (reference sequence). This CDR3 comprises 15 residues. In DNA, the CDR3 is TGTGCCAGCGGCTTAGGACGGGGGGAATCTTACGAGCAGTACTTC. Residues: CASGLGRGESYEQYF.

CDR3 nucleotides: TGCGCCAGCAGCCGTCAACTAGTAGGGGCCAAAAACATTCAGTACTTC. It is translated as CASSRQLVGAKNIQYF. The V and J genes are TRBV4-1 and TRBJ2-4, with D possibly matching TRBD2 (5 bases). The CDR3 covers 16 residues. Per germline, CDR1 MGHRA and CDR2 YSYEKL. V was shortened by 4 bases and J by 1 base, with 14 bases between the two germline ends.

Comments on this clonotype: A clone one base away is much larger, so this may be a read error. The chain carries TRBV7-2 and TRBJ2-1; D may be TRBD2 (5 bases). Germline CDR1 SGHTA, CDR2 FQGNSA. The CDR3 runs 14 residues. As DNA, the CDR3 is TGTGCCAGCAGCTTAGGGAGCTCCTACAATGAGCGGTACTTC. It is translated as CASSLGSSYNERYF.

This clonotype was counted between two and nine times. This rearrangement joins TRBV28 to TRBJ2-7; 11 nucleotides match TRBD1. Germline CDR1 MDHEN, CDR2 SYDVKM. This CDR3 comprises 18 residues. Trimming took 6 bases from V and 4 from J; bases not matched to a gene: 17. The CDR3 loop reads CASRPIGRTGGAWYEQYF. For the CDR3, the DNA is TGTGCCAGCAGACCCATCGGCCGGACAGGGGGCGCGTGGTACGAGCAGTACTTC.

CDR3: CASSRRGRSQETQYF. In DNA, the CDR3 is TGTGCCAGCAGCCGACGCGGGCGGTCACAAGAGACCCAGTACTTC. V is TRBV4-2 and J is TRBJ2-5; possibly TRBD2 for D (5 bases). The CDR3 is 15 amino acids. The V end lost 4 bases, the J end lost 2 bases, and 14 bases lay between the germline ends. In germline, CDR1 is LGHNA, CDR2 YNFKEQ.

The CDR3 DNA reads TGTGCCAGCAGTGGGACAGCAGGATCCCTAGCCAAAAACATTCAGTACTTC. It is translated as CASSGTAGSLAKNIQYF. This chain joins TRBV27 and TRBJ2-4; 7 bases line up with TRBD1. The CDR3 has 17 amino acids. The germline V gene has CDR1 MNHEY and CDR2 SMNVEV (reference sequence). After removal of 5 bases from V and 0 bases from J, the junction contained 10 bases not matched to a gene.

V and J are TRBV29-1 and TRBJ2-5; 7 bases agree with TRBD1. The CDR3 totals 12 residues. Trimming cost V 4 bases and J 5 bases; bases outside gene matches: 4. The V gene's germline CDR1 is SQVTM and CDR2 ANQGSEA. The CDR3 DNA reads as TGCAGCGTTGCACGACAGGGCGAGACCCAGTACTTC. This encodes CSVARQGETQYF.